The 7 T cell receptor beta chains listed next were all sequenced from one sample in a study of cytomegalovirus exposure and HLA in healthy donors. Sequencing used immunoSEQ multiplex PCR; TCRdb keeps in-frame clones, though not all of them. The table shows 70,000 or so clones, with about 94% occurring only once. Material: PBMCs. Receptor source: a woman under 30 in good health and CMV-seronegative.

The V and J genes are TRBV15 and TRBJ1-1, with 9 nucleotides matching TRBD1. J lost 7 bases, V lost 5 bases, and 5 bases had no gene match. Germline V CDR1 and CDR2: LNHNV, YYDKDF (reference sequence). This CDR3 has 13 amino acids. CDR3 amino acids: CATSEDRGDEAFF. The CDR3 nucleotides are TGTGCCACCAGCGAGGACAGGGGTGATGAAGCTTTCTTT.

J is TRBJ2-3 and V is TRBV18; D is uncertain. Germline CDR1 and CDR2: KGHSH and LQKENI. CDR3 length equals 14 residues. With 4 bases removed from V and 3 bases from J, the gap between germline ends came to 11 bases. The CDR3 DNA is TGTGCCAGCTCACTTTTGGCAGGTACAGATACGCAGTATTTT. Its protein product is CASSLLAGTDTQYF.

The rearrangement joins TRBV27 to TRBJ2-5, with D perhaps TRBD1 (6 bases). V shed 5 bases and J shed 0 bases, with 10 bases lying between them. This CDR3 region has 14 residues. Germline-derived CDR1 and CDR2 are MNHEY and SMNVEV (reference sequence). For the CDR3, the DNA is TGTGCCAGCAGTCCCCACAGGGACCAAGAGACCCAGTACTTC. This codes for CASSPHRDQETQYF.

This chain uses TRBV2 with TRBJ2-7; 9 positions match TRBD1. Germline CDR1 is SNHLY and CDR2 is FYNNEI. The V segment lost 4 bases and the J segment 0 bases; nucleotides outside the gene matches: 10. The CDR3 runs to 17 residues. The CDR3 here is CASSVGRDREISYEQYF. The CDR3 DNA reads TGTGCCAGCAGTGTGGGGAGGGACAGGGAAATCTCCTACGAGCAGTACTTC.

The chain couples TRBV7-9 to TRBJ2-1; possibly TRBD1 for D (6 bases). The germline V gene encodes CDR1 SEHNR and CDR2 FQNEAQ (reference sequence). V was pared by 6 bases and J by 6 bases, with 12 bases between. CDR3 length equals 13 residues. The CDR3 sequence: CASRGAGFNEQFF. DNA for the CDR3: TGTGCCAGCAGGGGGGCAGGATTCAATGAGCAGTTCTTC.

A note on this clone: An end of the junction does not agree with germline; a read error may underlie this. This chain links TRBV10-3 with TRBJ2-5; D is ambiguous. This CDR3 is built from 14 residues. Per the germline V gene, CDR1 is ENHRY and CDR2 is SYGVKD. The CDR3 reads CASSETPLGETQYF. The CDR3 coding sequence is TGTGCCAGCAGTGAAACCCCACTCGGGGAGACCCAGTACTTC.

The chain couples TRBV19 to TRBJ2-7, with D uncertain. V was clipped by 5 bases and J by 0 bases, with 8 bases between them. CDR3 length: 13 amino acids. Germline CDR1 and CDR2: LNHDA and SQIVND (reference sequence). The CDR3 DNA reads as TGTGCCAGTAGTGTACAATTCTCCTACGAGCAGTACTTC. Its protein is CASSVQFSYEQYF.